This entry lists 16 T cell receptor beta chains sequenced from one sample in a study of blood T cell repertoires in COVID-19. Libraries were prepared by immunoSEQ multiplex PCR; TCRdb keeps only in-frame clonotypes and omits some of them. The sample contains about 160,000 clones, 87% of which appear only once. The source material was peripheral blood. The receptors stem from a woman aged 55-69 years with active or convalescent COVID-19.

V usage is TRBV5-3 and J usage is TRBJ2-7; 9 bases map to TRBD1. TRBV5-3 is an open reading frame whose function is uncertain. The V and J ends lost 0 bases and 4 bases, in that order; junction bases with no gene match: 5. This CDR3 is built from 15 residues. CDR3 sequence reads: CARSLGDREAYEQYF. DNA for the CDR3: TGTGCCAGAAGCTTGGGGGACAGGGAGGCTTACGAGCAGTACTTC.

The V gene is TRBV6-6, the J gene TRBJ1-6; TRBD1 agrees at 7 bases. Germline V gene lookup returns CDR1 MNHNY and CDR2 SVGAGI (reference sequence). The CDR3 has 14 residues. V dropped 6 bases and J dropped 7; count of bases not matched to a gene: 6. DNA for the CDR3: TGTGCCAGCAGGTCCAGGGGGGCGAATTCACCCCTCCACTTT. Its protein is CASRSRGANSPLHF.

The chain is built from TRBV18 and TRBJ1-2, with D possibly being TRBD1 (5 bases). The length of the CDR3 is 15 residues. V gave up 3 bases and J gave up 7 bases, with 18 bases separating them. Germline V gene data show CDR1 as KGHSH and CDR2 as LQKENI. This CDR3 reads CASSPGGAPTIGYTF. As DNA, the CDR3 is TGTGCCAGCTCACCGGGTGGGGCTCCTACTATTGGCTACACCTTC.

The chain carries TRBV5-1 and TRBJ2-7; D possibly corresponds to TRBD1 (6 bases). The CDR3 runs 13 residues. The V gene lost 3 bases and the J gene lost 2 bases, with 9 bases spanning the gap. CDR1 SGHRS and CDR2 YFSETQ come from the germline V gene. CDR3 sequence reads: CASSWDTTYEQYF. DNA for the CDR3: TGCGCCAGCAGCTGGGACACCACCTACGAGCAGTACTTC.

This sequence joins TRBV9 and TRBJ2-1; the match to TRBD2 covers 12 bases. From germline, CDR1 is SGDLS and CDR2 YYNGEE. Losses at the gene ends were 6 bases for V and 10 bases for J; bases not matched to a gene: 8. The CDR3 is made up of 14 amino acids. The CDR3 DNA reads TGTGCCAGCACTAGCGGGGGGGCCTGGAGGGAGCAGTTCTTC. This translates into CASTSGGAWREQFF.

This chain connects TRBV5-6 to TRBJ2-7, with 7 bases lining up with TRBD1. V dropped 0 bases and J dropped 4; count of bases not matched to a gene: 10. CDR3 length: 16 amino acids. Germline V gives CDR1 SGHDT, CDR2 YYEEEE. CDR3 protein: CASSLAFIGTDYEQYF. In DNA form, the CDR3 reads TGTGCCAGCAGCTTGGCCTTTATTGGGACAGATTACGAGCAGTACTTC.

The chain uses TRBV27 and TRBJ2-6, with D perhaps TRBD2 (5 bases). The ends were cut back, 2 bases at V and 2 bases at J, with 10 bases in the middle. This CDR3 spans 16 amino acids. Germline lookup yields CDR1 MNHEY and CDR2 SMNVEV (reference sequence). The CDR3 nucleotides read TGTGCCAGCAGTTTAGAGGGCAGAACTGGGGCCAACGTCCTGACTTTC. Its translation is CASSLEGRTGANVLTF.

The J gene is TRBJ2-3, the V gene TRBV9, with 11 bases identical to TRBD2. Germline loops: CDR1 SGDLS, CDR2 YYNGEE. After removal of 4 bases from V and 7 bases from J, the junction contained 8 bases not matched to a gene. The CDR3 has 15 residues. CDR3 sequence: CASSRGTSGTYTQYF. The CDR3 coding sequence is TGTGCCAGCAGCCGCGGGACTAGCGGAACCTATACGCAGTATTTT. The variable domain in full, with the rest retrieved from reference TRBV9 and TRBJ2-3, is DSGVTQTPKHLITATGQRVTLRCSPRSGDLSVYWYQQSLDQGLQFLIQYYNGEERAKGNILERFSAQQFPDLHSELNLSSLELGDSALYFCASSRGTSGTYTQYFGPGTRLTVL.

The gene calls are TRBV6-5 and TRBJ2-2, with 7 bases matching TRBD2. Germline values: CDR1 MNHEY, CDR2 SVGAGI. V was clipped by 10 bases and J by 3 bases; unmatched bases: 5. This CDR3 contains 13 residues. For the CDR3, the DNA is TGTGCCACCCGGGACTACTACACCGGGGAGCTGTTTTTT. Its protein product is CATRDYYTGELFF.

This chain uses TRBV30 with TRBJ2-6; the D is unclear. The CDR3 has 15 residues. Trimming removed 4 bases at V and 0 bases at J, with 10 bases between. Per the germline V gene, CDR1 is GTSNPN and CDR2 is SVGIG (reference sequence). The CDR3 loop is CAWKTAHSGANVLTF. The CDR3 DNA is TGTGCCTGGAAGACTGCCCACTCTGGGGCCAACGTCCTGACTTTC.

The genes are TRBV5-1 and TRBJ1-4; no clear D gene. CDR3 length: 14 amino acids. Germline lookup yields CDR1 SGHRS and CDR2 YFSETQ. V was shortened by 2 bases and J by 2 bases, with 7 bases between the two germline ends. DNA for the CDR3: TGCGCCAGCAGCTTTCGGGGTACTAATGAAAAACTGTTTTTT. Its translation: CASSFRGTNEKLFF.

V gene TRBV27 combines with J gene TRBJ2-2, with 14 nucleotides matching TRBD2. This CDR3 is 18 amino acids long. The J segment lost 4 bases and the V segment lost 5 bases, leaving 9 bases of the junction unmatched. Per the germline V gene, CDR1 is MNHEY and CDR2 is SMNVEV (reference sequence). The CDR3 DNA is TGTGCCAGCAGTCCCGGACTAGCGGGGGGCACGAGCACCGGGGAGCTGTTTTTT. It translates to CASSPGLAGGTSTGELFF.

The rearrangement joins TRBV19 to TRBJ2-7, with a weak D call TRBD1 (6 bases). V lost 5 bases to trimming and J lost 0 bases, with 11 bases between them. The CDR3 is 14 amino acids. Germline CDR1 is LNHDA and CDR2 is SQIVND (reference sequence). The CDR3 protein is CASSAQGSSYEQYF. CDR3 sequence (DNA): TGTGCCAGTAGTGCACAGGGTTCCTCCTACGAGCAGTACTTC.

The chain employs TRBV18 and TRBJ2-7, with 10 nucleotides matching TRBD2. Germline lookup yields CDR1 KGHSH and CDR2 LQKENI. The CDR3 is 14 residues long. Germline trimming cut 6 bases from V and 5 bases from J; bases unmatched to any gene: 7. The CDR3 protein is CASSPAGGRNEQYF. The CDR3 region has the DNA TGTGCCAGCTCGCCAGCGGGGGGGCGGAACGAGCAGTACTTC.

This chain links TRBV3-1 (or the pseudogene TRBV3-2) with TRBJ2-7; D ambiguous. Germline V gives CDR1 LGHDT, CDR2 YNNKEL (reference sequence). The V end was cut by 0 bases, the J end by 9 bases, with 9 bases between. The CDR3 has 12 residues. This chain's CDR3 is CASSQERLGQYF. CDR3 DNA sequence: TGTGCCAGCAGCCAAGAAAGGCTAGGGCAGTACTTC.

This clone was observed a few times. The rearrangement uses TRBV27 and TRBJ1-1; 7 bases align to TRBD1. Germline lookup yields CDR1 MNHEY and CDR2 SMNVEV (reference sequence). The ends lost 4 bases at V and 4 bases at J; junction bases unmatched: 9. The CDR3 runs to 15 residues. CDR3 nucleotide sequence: TGTGCCAGCAGTTCCCAGACAGGGCTGGGCACTGAAGCTTTCTTT. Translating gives CASSSQTGLGTEAFF.